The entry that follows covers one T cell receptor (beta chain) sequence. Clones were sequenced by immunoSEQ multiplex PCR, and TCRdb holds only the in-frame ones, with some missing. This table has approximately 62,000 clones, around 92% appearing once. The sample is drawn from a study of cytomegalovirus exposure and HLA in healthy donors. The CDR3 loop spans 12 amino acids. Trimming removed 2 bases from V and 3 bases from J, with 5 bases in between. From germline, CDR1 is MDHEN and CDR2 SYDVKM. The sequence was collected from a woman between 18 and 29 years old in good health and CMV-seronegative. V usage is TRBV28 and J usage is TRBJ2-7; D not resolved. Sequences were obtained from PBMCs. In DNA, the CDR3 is TGTGCCAGCAGTTTACTCAGCTACGAGCAGTACTTC. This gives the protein CASSLLSYEQYF.